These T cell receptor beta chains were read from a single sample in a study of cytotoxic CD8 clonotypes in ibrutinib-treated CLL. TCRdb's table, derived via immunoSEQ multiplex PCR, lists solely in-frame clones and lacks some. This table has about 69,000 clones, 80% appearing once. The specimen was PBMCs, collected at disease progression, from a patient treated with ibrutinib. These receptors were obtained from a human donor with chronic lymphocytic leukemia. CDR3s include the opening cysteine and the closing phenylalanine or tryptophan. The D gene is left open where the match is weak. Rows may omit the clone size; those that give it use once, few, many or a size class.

CASSLVLAGGYDEQYF,TGCGCCAGCAGCTTGGTGCTAGCGGGAGGGTATGACGAGCAGTACTTC,-,TRBV5-1,TRBD2,TRBJ2-7
CAISESISGGGTDTQYF,TGTGCCATCAGTGAGTCGATTAGCGGGGGTGGGACAGATACGCAGTATTTT,once,TRBV10-3,TRBD2,TRBJ2-3
CASSQPGGLNTIYF,TGCGCCAGCAGCCAACCAGGGGGCTTAAACACCATATATTTT,-,TRBV4-1,TRBD1,TRBJ1-3
CAWTSEVSGKLFF,TGTGCCTGGACCTCCGAGGTTTCCGGGAAACTGTTTTTT,few,TRBV30,-,TRBJ1-4
CAWGNYGYTF,TGTGCCTGGGGGAACTATGGCTACACCTTC,-,TRBV30,-,TRBJ1-2
CASSLGTGGAKETQYF,TGTGCCAGCAGCTTAGGGACCGGGGGGGCCAAAGAGACCCAGTACTTC,-,TRBV11-2,TRBD2,TRBJ2-5
CASRRRVAHEQYF,TGTGCCAGCAGGCGCAGAGTCGCCCACGAGCAGTACTTC,-,TRBV6-5,-,TRBJ2-7
CASSLSPWVPRDTGELFF,TGCGCCAGCAGCTTAAGCCCTTGGGTACCCCGCGACACCGGGGAGCTGTTTTTT,-,TRBV5-1,-,TRBJ2-2
CASSQDYRSGANVLTF,TGCGCCAGCAGCCAAGATTACAGGTCCGGGGCCAACGTCCTGACTTTC,-,TRBV4-1,-,TRBJ2-6
CASSTSGGYEQYF,TGTGCCAGCTCGACTAGCGGGGGCTACGAGCAGTACTTC,-,TRBV25-1,TRBD2,TRBJ2-7
CASSLAEMAADTQYF,TGCGCCAGCAGCTTGGCCGAGATGGCAGCAGATACGCAGTATTTT,once,TRBV5-1,-,TRBJ2-3
CASSARQGGIDEQYF,TGTGCCAGCAGCGCCCGGCAGGGGGGCATCGACGAGCAGTACTTC,-,TRBV7-9,-,TRBJ2-7
CASSLRTGNQPQHF,TGTGCCAGTAGTTTACGGACAGGGAATCAGCCCCAGCATTTT,-,TRBV19,TRBD1,TRBJ1-5
CASSHRVAEAFF,TGCGCCAGCAGCCACAGGGTTGCTGAAGCTTTCTTT,-,TRBV10-2,-,TRBJ1-1
CTSSFASGDYEQYF,TGTACCAGCAGCTTCGCTAGCGGGGACTACGAGCAGTACTTC,-,TRBV11-1,TRBD2,TRBJ2-7
CASSKTGTTYEQYF,TGTGCCAGCAGCAAGACAGGGACGACCTACGAGCAGTACTTC,-,TRBV9,TRBD1,TRBJ2-7
CASSLVEGQPQHF,TGCGCCAGCAGCTTGGTTGAGGGTCAGCCCCAGCATTTT,-,TRBV5-1,-,TRBJ1-5
CASSRGTSGSNEQYF,TGTGCCAGCAGCCGCGGGACTAGCGGGAGCAACGAGCAGTACTTC,-,TRBV11-3,TRBD2,TRBJ2-7
CASSYWTSGGVDTQYF,TGCGCCAGCAGCTACTGGACTAGCGGGGGGGTAGATACGCAGTATTTT,-,TRBV5-1,TRBD2,TRBJ2-3
CASSLRGLPNEKLFF,TGTGCCAGTAGTCTCAGGGGGCTACCTAATGAAAAACTGTTTTTT,-,TRBV19,TRBD1,TRBJ1-4
CASSLVGRSKAFF,TGCGCCAGCAGCTTGGTGGGCAGGTCCAAAGCTTTCTTT,-,TRBV5-1,-,TRBJ1-1
CASSPDRRTDTQYF,TGCGCCAGCAGCCCGGACAGGCGCACAGATACGCAGTATTTT,-,TRBV5-1,TRBD1,TRBJ2-3